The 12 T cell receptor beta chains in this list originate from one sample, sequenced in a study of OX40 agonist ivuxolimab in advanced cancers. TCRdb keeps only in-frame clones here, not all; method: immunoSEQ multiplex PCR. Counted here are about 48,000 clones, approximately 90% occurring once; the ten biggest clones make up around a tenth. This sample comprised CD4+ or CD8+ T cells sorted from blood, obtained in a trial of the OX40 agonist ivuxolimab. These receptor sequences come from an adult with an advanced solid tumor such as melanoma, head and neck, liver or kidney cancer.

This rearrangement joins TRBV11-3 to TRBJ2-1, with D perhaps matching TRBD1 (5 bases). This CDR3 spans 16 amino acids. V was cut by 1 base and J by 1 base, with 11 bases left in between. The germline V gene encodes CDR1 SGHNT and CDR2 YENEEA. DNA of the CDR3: TGTGCCAGCAGCTTAGGTGACAGATATTCCTACAATGAGCAGTTCTTC. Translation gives CASSLGDRYSYNEQFF. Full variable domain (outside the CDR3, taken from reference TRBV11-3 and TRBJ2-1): EAGVVQSPRYKIIEKKQPVAFWCNPISGHNTLYWYLQNLGQGPELLIRYENEEAVDDSQLPKDRFSAERLKGVDSTLKIQPAELGDSAVYLCASSLGDRYSYNEQFFGPGTRLTVL.

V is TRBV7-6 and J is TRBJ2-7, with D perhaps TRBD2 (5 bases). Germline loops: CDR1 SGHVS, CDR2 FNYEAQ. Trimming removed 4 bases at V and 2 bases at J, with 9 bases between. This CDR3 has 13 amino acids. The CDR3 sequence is CASSSGLPYEQYF. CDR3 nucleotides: TGTGCCAGCAGCTCTGGACTTCCCTACGAGCAGTACTTC.

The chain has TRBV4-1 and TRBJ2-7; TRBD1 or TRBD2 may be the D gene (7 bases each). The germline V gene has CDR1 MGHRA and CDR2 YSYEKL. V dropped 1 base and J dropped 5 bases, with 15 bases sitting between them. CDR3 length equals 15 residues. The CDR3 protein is CASSQGLRGGDEQYF. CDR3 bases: TGCGCCAGCAGCCAAGGCCTCAGGGGGGGAGACGAGCAGTACTTC.

CDR3 sequence reads: CASSNLLTDTQYF. The CDR3 DNA reads TGTGCCAGCAGTAATCTGTTGACAGATACGCAGTATTTT. The chain links TRBV6-6 to TRBJ2-3; D is unclear. V lost 5 bases, J lost 3 bases, and 9 bases lay in between. The length of the CDR3 is 13 residues. CDR1 and CDR2 (germline): MNHNY, SVGAGI (reference sequence).

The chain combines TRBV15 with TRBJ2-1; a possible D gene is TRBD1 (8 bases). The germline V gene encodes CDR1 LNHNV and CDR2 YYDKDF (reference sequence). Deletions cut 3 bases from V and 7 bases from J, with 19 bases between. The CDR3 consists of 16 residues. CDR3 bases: TGTGCCACCAGCAGCATGGACAGGGAGGGTCGTAATGAGCAGTTCTTC. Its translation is CATSSMDREGRNEQFF.

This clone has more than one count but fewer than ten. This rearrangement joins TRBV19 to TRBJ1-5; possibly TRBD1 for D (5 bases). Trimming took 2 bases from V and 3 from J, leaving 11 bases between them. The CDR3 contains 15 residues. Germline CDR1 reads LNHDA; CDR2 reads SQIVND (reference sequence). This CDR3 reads CASSIRPGLNQPQHF. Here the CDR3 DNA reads TGTGCCAGTAGTATACGTCCAGGGCTCAATCAGCCCCAGCATTTT.

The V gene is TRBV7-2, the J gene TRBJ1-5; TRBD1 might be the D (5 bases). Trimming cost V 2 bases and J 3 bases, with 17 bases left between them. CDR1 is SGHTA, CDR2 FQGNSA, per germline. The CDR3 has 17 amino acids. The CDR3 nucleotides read TGTGCCAGCAGCTTAAACCACCGACAGATTTTCAATCAGCCCCAGCATTTT. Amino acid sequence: CASSLNHRQIFNQPQHF.

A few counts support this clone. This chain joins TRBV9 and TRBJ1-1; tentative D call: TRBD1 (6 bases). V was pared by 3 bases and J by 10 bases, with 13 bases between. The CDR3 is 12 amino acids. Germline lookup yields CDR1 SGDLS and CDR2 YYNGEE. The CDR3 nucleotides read TGTGCCAGCAGCGACGGACAGCGGAGAGCTTTCTTT. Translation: CASSDGQRRAFF.

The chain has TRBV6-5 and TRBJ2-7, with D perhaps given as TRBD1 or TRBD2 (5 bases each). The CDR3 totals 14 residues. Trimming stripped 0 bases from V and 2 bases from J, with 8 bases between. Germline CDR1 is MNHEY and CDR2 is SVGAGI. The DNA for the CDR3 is TGTGCCAGCAGTTACTCAGGGGAGACCTACGAGCAGTACTTC. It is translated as CASSYSGETYEQYF.

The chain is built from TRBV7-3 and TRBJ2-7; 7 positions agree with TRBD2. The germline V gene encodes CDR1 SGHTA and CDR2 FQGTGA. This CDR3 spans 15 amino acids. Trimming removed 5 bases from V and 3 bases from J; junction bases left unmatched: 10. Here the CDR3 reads CASSPAASGFYEQYF. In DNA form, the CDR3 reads TGTGCCAGCAGCCCTGCGGCTAGCGGATTCTACGAGCAGTACTTC.

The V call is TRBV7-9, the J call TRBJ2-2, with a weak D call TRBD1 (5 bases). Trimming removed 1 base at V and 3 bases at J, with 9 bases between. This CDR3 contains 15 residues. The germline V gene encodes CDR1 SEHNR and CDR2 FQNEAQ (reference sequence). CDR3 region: CASSLVGRDTGELFF. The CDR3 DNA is TGTGCCAGCAGCTTAGTGGGCAGGGACACCGGGGAGCTGTTTTTT. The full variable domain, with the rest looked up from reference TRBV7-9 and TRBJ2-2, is DTGVSQNPRHKITKRGQNVTFRCDPISEHNRLYWYRQTLGQGPEFLTYFQNEAQLEKSRLLSDRFSAERPKGSFSTLEIQRTEQGDSAMYLCASSLVGRDTGELFFGEGSRLTVL.

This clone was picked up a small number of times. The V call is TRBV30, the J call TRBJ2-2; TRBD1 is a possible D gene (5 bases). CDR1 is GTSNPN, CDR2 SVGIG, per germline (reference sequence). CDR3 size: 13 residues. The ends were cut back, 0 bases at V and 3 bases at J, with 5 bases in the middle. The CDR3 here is CAWSVGDTGELFF. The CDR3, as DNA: TGTGCCTGGAGTGTAGGGGACACCGGGGAGCTGTTTTTT.